The next 11 T cell receptor beta chains were all read from a single sample in a study of OX40 agonist ivuxolimab in advanced cancers. Sequencing was performed with immunoSEQ multiplex PCR; in TCRdb, only in-frame clones are kept and a portion is missing. The sample includes 30,000 to 35,000 clones, 65% to 80% of them seen just once. The material was CD4+ or CD8+ T cells sorted from blood, obtained in a trial of the OX40 agonist ivuxolimab. Source of these receptors: an adult with an advanced solid tumor such as melanoma, head and neck, liver or kidney cancer.

The chain uses TRBV18 and TRBJ2-7, with D hard to call. Germline loops: CDR1 KGHSH, CDR2 LQKENI. V lost 4 bases and J 0 bases, leaving 7 bases between the germline ends. This CDR3 is built from 13 residues. CDR3 amino acids: CASSRTDSYEQYV. The DNA of the CDR3 is TGTGCCAGCTCACGAACCGACTCCTACGAGCAGTACGTC.

This chain uses TRBV5-1 with TRBJ1-6; D gene ambiguous. The germline V and J ends were trimmed by 7 bases and 8 bases, with 13 bases remaining between them. Germline V gene sequence: CDR1 SGHRS, CDR2 YFSETQ. The CDR3 has 13 amino acids. CDR3 protein: CASRPEIDSPLHF. CDR3 in DNA: TGCGCCAGCCGCCCTGAGATTGATTCACCCCTCCACTTT.

This clone was counted between two and nine times. Distinct nucleotide sequences in the sample also encode this CDR3. The rearrangement joins TRBV7-2 to TRBJ1-2, with a weak D call TRBD1 (5 bases). CDR3 length equals 13 residues. V was pared by 0 bases and J by 8 bases, with 10 bases between. Germline CDR1 is SGHTA and CDR2 is FQGNSA. This chain's CDR3 is CASSLALRGGYTF. The CDR3 DNA sequence: TGTGCCAGCAGCTTAGCGTTAAGGGGCGGCTACACCTTC.

This clone occurred a few times. This rearrangement joins TRBV30 to TRBJ1-5; D is unresolved. Germline CDR1 GTSNPN, CDR2 SVGIG (reference sequence). The V end lost 2 bases, the J end lost 7 bases, and 12 bases lay between the germline ends. The CDR3 is 13 residues long. The CDR3 here is CAWSSGSGQPQHF. The CDR3 nucleotides read TGTGCCTGGAGTTCTGGGTCGGGCCAGCCCCAGCATTTT.

V gene TRBV11-2 combines with J gene TRBJ1-4, with a tentative D call TRBD1 (5 bases). Trimming shortened V by 3 bases and J by 2 bases, and 7 bases separated the two germline ends. There are 14 residues in the CDR3. CDR1 and CDR2 from the germline V gene are SGHAT and FQNNGV. The CDR3 sequence is CASSLSGTNEKLFF. The CDR3 DNA sequence: TGTGCCAGCAGCTTGTCAGGGACTAATGAAAAACTGTTTTTT.

The chain's CDR3 is CASSQDYRGSYEQYF. CDR3 DNA: TGTGCCAGCAGCCAAGATTACAGGGGGTCCTACGAGCAGTACTTC. V gene TRBV4-2 combines with J gene TRBJ2-7; 8 bases are a match to TRBD1. The CDR3 is 15 residues long. The trim removed 0 bases at V and 1 base at J, leaving 2 bases unmatched. Germline CDR1 LGHNA, CDR2 YNFKEQ.

V is TRBV6-1 and J is TRBJ1-2; D is unclear. The V end was cut by 2 bases, the J end by 4 bases, with 14 bases between. Germline V lookup: CDR1 MNHNS, CDR2 SASEGT. The length of the CDR3 is 15 residues. CDR3 in amino acids: CASSEREGAGYGYTF. CDR3 coding DNA: TGTGCCAGCAGTGAACGGGAGGGAGCAGGCTATGGCTACACCTTC.

This chain links TRBV6-4 with TRBJ2-7; TRBD1 might be the D (6 bases). CDR1 is MRHNA and CDR2 is SNTAGT in the germline V gene. Trimming pared 10 bases from V and 3 bases from J, leaving 13 bases between. This CDR3 region has 12 residues. CDR3 sequence reads: CATPRGCYEQYV. The CDR3 DNA sequence: TGTGCCACCCCCAGGGGATGCTACGAGCAGTACGTC.

The chain joins TRBV6-5 to TRBJ2-1, with a possible D match to TRBD1 (5 bases). Trimming stripped 6 bases from V and 0 bases from J, with 9 bases between. The CDR3 totals 14 residues. Germline V gene lookup returns CDR1 MNHEY and CDR2 SVGAGI. The CDR3 DNA follows: TGTGCCAGCAGGGACATTGGCTCCTACAATGAGCAGTTCTTC. Its translation is CASRDIGSYNEQFF.

This clone turned up a few times. The V gene is TRBV30, the J gene TRBJ1-1, with D maybe TRBD1 (6 bases). The CDR3 spans 13 residues. Germline CDR1 reads GTSNPN; CDR2 reads SVGIG (reference sequence). Trimming took 1 base from V and 5 from J, leaving 11 bases between them. The CDR3 DNA is TGTGCCTGGAGTGGTGGGGGCCGTACTGAAGCTTTCTTT. It is translated as CAWSGGGRTEAFF.

The V call is TRBV5-8, the J call TRBJ1-4, with 7 bases matching TRBD1. The CDR3 length is 12 residues. The germline CDR1 and CDR2 sequences are SGHTS and YDEGEE. The V segment lost 5 bases and the J segment 8 bases; nucleotides outside the gene matches: 3. CDR3 loop: CASRQGREKLFF. In DNA, the CDR3 is TGTGCCAGCAGACAGGGGAGGGAAAAACTGTTTTTT.